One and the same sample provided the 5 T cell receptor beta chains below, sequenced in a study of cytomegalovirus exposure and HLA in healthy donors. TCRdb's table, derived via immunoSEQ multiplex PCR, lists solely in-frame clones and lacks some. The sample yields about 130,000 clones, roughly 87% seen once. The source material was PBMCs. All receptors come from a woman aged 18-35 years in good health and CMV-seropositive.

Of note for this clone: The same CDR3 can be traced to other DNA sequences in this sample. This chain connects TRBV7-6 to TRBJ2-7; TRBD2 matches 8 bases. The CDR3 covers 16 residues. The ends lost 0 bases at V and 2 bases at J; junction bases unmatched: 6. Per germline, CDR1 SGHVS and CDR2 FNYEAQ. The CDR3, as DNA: TGTGCCAGCAGCTTAGCTAGCGGGGAGATAGCCTACGAGCAGTACTTC. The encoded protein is CASSLASGEIAYEQYF. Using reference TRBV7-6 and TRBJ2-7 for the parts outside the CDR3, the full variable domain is GAGVSQSPRYKVTKRGQDVALRCDPISGHVSLYWYRQALGQGPEFLTYFNYEAQQDKSGLPNDRFSAERPEGSISTLTIQRTEQRDSAMYRCASSLASGEIAYEQYFGPGTRLTVT.

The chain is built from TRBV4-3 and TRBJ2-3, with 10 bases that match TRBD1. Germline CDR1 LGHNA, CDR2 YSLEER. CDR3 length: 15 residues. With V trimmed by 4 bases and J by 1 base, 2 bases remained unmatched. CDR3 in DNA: TGCGCCAGCAGCCCGGGGACAGGGGGCACAGATACGCAGTATTTT. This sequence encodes CASSPGTGGTDTQYF.

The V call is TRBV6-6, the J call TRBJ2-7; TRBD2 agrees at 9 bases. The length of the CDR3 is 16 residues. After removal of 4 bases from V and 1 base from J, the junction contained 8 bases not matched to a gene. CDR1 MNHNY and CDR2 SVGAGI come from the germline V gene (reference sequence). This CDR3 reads CASSSYRTSASYEQYF. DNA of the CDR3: TGTGCCAGCAGTTCCTATAGGACTAGCGCATCCTACGAGCAGTACTTC.

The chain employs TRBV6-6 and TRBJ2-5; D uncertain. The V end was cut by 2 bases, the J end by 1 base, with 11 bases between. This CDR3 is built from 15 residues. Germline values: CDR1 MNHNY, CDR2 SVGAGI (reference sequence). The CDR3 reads CASSYDARGQETQYF. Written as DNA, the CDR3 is TGTGCCAGCAGTTACGATGCGAGAGGCCAAGAGACCCAGTACTTC.

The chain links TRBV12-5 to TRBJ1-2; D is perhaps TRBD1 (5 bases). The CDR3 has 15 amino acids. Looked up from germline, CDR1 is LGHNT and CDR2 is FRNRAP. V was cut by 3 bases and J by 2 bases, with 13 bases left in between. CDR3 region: CASGFPPTANYGYTF. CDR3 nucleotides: TGTGCTAGTGGTTTTCCGCCGACAGCCAACTATGGCTACACCTTC. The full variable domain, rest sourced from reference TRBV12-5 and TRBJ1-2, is DARVTQTPRHKVTEMGQEVTMRCQPILGHNTVFWYRQTMMQGLELLAYFRNRAPLDDSGMPKDRFSAEMPDATLATLKIQPSEPRDSAVYFCASGFPPTANYGYTFGSGTRLTVV.